The 25 T cell receptor beta chains given below trace back to one sample, sequenced in a study of HIV-infected patients and healthy controls. Reverse transcription used about 510 ng RNA and constant-region primers for alpha and beta. Alpha and beta chain libraries were made separately by chain-specific third strand synthesis with multiplexing indices. TCRdb fed the 5' RACE reads into MiXCR, producing one record per CDR3 protein. The data show approximately 5,700 distinct CDR3 sequences, roughly 25% seen once. Whole blood was used without fractionation, so all unsorted peripheral T cells were included. The source material was blood, sampled before antiretroviral therapy. Every receptor here comes from an adult with HIV infection.

In its sample, this clonotype was seen many times. The genes are TRBV4-1 and TRBJ1-4; no firm D call. With 3 bases removed from V and 0 bases from J, the gap between germline ends came to 8 bases. The CDR3 has 15 residues. Per germline, CDR1 MGHRA and CDR2 YSYEKL. The CDR3 is CASSHPGATNEKLFF. In nucleotides, the CDR3 is TGCGCCAGCAGCCACCCGGGTGCAACTAATGAAAAACTGTTTTTT.

This clonotype was seen ten or more times. J is TRBJ2-5 and V is TRBV20-1; a weak D match, TRBD2 (5 bases). Germline V gene sequence: CDR1 DFQATT, CDR2 SNEGSKA (reference sequence). Between the trimmed V and J ends, which lost 1 base and 5 bases, there was a span of 14 bases. The CDR3 sequence is 14 residues long. The CDR3 region has the DNA TGCAGTGCTAGAGGGACTTCGATCATGGAGACCCAGTACTTC. Translating gives CSARGTSIMETQYF.

Comments on this clonotype: The junction does not match germline at one end; this may be a read error. The chain couples TRBV3-1 to TRBJ2-5; 7 nucleotides align to TRBD2. Looked up from germline, CDR1 is LGHDT and CDR2 is YNNKEL (reference sequence). The CDR3 length is 16 residues. The CDR3 spells CASSHAAGPPTETKYF. CDR3 DNA: TGTGCCAGCAGCCACGCAGCGGGGCCGCCAACGGAGACCAAGTACTTC.

This clonotype counts as medium-sized (0.01 to 0.1%). This chain links TRBV5-1 with TRBJ2-3, with TRBD2 matching 12 bases. The CDR3 extends over 16 amino acids. J gave up 0 bases and V 4 bases, and 3 bases lay outside the gene matches. Germline-derived CDR1 and CDR2 are SGHRS and YFSETQ. DNA of the CDR3: TGCGCCAGCAGCCCCGGACTAGCGGGAAGCACAGATACGCAGTATTTT. Amino acids: CASSPGLAGSTDTQYF.

This clonotype was seen ten or more times. The V gene is TRBV5-1, the J gene TRBJ1-2; TRBD1 aligns across 8 bases. The germline V gene encodes CDR1 SGHRS and CDR2 YFSETQ. The V segment lost 4 bases and the J segment 4 bases; nucleotides outside the gene matches: 6. The CDR3 contains 14 residues. The CDR3 here is CASSPGQGGYGYTF. The CDR3 region has the DNA TGCGCCAGCAGCCCCGGACAGGGAGGCTATGGCTACACCTTC.

Ten or more counts support this clonotype. The chain uses TRBV5-1 and TRBJ2-5; TRBD1 aligns across 7 bases. The CDR3 has 14 residues. V trimming: 3 bases; J trimming: 3 bases; junction bases outside the gene matches: 5. The germline gives CDR1 SGHRS, CDR2 YFSETQ. In nucleotides, the CDR3 is TGCGCCAGCAGCTGGGCTGGGACAGAAGAGACCCAGTACTTC. Encoded protein: CASSWAGTEETQYF.

This clonotype was counted many times. V usage is TRBV9 and J usage is TRBJ2-3; D remains ambiguous. Germline V lookup: CDR1 SGDLS, CDR2 YYNGEE. The V gene lost 0 bases and the J gene lost 9 bases, with 8 bases spanning the gap. This CDR3 has 12 residues. The CDR3 sequence is CASSVAQSTQYF. Here the CDR3 DNA reads TGTGCCAGCAGCGTAGCCCAGTCCACGCAGTATTTT. The whole variable domain, remainder taken from reference TRBV9 and TRBJ2-3, is DSGVTQTPKHLITATGQRVTLRCSPRSGDLSVYWYQQSLDQGLQFLIQYYNGEERAKGNILERFSAQQFPDLHSELNLSSLELGDSALYFCASSVAQSTQYFGPGTRLTVL.

This clonotype was seen many times. The gene calls are TRBV5-1 and TRBJ2-1, with D tentatively TRBD1 or TRBD2 (5 bases each). CDR3 size: 16 residues. V was cut by 1 base and J by 8 bases, with 19 bases left in between. Germline CDR1 SGHRS, CDR2 YFSETQ. CDR3 in DNA: TGCGCCAGCAGCTTGATTTGGGGACCTCAGGTCCATGAGCAGTTCTTC. Protein product: CASSLIWGPQVHEQFF.

This clonotype was observed at least ten times. This sequence joins TRBV27 and TRBJ1-2, with a possible D match to TRBD1 (6 bases). Germline V lookup: CDR1 MNHEY, CDR2 SMNVEV (reference sequence). Trimming stripped 9 bases from V and 5 bases from J, with 13 bases between. There are 12 residues in the CDR3. CDR3 nucleotides: TGTGCCAGTAGGGGGGTTTCTTATGGCTACACCTTC. Its protein product is CASRGVSYGYTF.

By sample fraction, this clonotype is medium-sized. V usage is TRBV2 and J usage is TRBJ2-3; the D gene could be TRBD1 or TRBD2 (5 bases each). There are 14 residues in the CDR3. CDR1 is SNHLY, CDR2 FYNNEI, per germline. With 6 bases removed from V and 0 bases from J, the gap between germline ends came to 10 bases. The CDR3 loop is CASRGAGSTDTQYF. The CDR3 DNA follows: TGTGCCAGCAGGGGAGCAGGGAGCACAGATACGCAGTATTTT.

The chain carries TRBV6-1 and TRBJ1-1; 7 bases agree with TRBD1. Germline V gives CDR1 MNHNS, CDR2 SASEGT. This CDR3 is built from 17 residues. Losses at the gene ends were 1 base for V and 0 bases for J; bases not matched to a gene: 8. The CDR3 is CASSEGPGDSVNTEAFF. Written as DNA, the CDR3 is TGTGCCAGCAGTGAAGGGCCAGGGGACAGTGTGAACACTGAAGCTTTCTTT.

At least ten counts were recorded for this clonotype. A much bigger clone sits one base away, suggesting this may be a read error. This chain joins TRBV6-5 and TRBJ1-2, with D perhaps matching TRBD1 (5 bases). The CDR3 runs to 14 residues. The germline V gene encodes CDR1 MNHEY and CDR2 SVGAGI. The CDR3 DNA sequence: TGTGCCAGCGGTTACTCCGTCCGGGGCAGTGGCTACACCTTC. Amino acid sequence: CASGYSVRGSGYTF.

For this clonotype: A much larger clone differs by one base, so this may be a read error. The rearrangement links TRBV24-1 to TRBJ1-1, with D unclear. Per the germline V gene, CDR1 is KGHDR and CDR2 is SFDVKD. CDR3 length: 17 residues. The CDR3 here is CATSDSHPREVNTEDFF. The CDR3 coding sequence is TGTGCCACCAGTGACTCCCATCCGCGGGAGGTGAACACTGAAGATTTCTTT.

Within the sample, this clonotype is medium-sized. V and J are TRBV11-2 and TRBJ2-7, with 7 bases that match TRBD1. The germline V gene has CDR1 SGHAT and CDR2 FQNNGV. The length of the CDR3 is 13 residues. The trim removed 4 bases at V and 3 bases at J, leaving 3 bases unmatched. As DNA, the CDR3 is TGTGCCAGCAGCTCGGGACAGCACTACGAGCAGTACTTC. Its protein is CASSSGQHYEQYF. The full variable domain, rest sourced from reference TRBV11-2 and TRBJ2-7, is EAGVAQSPRYKIIEKRQSVAFWCNPISGHATLYWYQQILGQGPKLLIQFQNNGVVDDSQLPKDRFSAERLKGVDSTLKIQPAKLEDSAVYLCASSSGQHYEQYFGPGTRLTVT.

This clonotype was seen a few times. V gene TRBV4-1 combines with J gene TRBJ1-4; unclear D gene. V was clipped by 4 bases and J by 6 bases, with 12 bases between them. Germline V lookup: CDR1 MGHRA, CDR2 YSYEKL. This CDR3 has 14 residues. The CDR3 nucleotides read TGCGCCAGCAGCCCTTCCCACGCGGATGAAAAACTGTTTTTT. It yields the protein CASSPSHADEKLFF.

By share of the sample, this clonotype is medium-sized. The J gene is TRBJ1-1, the V gene TRBV12-3 or TRBV12-4; D gene uncertain. CDR3 length: 13 residues. V lost 2 bases to trimming and J lost 4 bases, with 8 bases between them. Written as DNA, the CDR3 is TGTGCCAGCAGTTTATCTGCGAGCACTGAAGCTTTCTTT. Protein product: CASSLSASTEAFF.

This clonotype qualifies as medium-sized (0.01 to 0.1%). The V gene is TRBV11-2, the J gene TRBJ2-7; D not resolved. Trimming cost V 2 bases and J 4 bases, with 12 bases left between them. The CDR3 contains 14 residues. Per the germline V gene, CDR1 is SGHAT and CDR2 is FQNNGV. The CDR3 sequence: CASSLWPATYEQYF. DNA of the CDR3: TGTGCCAGCAGCTTATGGCCGGCAACTTACGAGCAGTACTTC.

Sample share makes this clonotype large (0.1 to 1%). The J gene is TRBJ2-3, the V gene TRBV9, with 16 bases fitting TRBD2. CDR3 length equals 17 residues. Germline lookup yields CDR1 SGDLS and CDR2 YYNGEE. V gave up 2 bases and J gave up 4 bases; unmatched junction bases: 4. CDR3 residues: CASSVGTSGGASDTQYF. In DNA form, the CDR3 reads TGTGCCAGCAGCGTGGGGACTAGCGGGGGGGCCTCAGATACGCAGTATTTT.

This clonotype is classed as medium-sized (0.01 to 0.1%). V and J are TRBV4-3 and TRBJ2-7; the match to TRBD1 covers 10 bases. CDR1 and CDR2 (germline): LGHNA, YSLEER. Germline trimming cut 0 bases from V and 1 base from J; bases unmatched to any gene: 6. This CDR3 spans 17 amino acids. The CDR3 DNA follows: TGCGCCAGCAGCCAAGACCTTAGGACAGGGGGATCCTACGAGCAGTACTTC. Protein product: CASSQDLRTGGSYEQYF.

This clonotype qualifies as medium-sized. The CDR3 loop is CASSFTGQNTDTQYF. CDR3 sequence (DNA): TGTGCCAGCAGCTTCACGGGACAGAACACAGATACGCAGTATTTT. The genes are TRBV11-2 and TRBJ2-3; TRBD1 agrees at 7 bases. Germline values: CDR1 SGHAT, CDR2 FQNNGV. The CDR3 is 15 amino acids. V shed 3 bases and J 2 bases; nucleotides not matched to a gene: 5.

This clonotype was observed many times. The chain joins TRBV5-4 to TRBJ2-1, with a possible D match to TRBD1 (5 bases). The CDR3 has 13 amino acids. V dropped 1 base and J dropped 8 bases, with 10 bases sitting between them. The germline V gene encodes CDR1 SGHNT and CDR2 YYREEE (reference sequence). The CDR3 region has the DNA TGTGCCAGCAGCTTGACAGGTCCGGATGAGCAGTTCTTC. It codes for CASSLTGPDEQFF.

The J gene is TRBJ1-5, the V gene TRBV2, with D possibly TRBD1 on 5 matching bases. The CDR3 contains 13 residues. Per germline, CDR1 SNHLY and CDR2 FYNNEI. Trimming cost V 7 bases and J 1 base, with 8 bases left between them. The CDR3 loop is CASNRDSNQPQHF. The CDR3 nucleotides read TGTGCCAGCAACCGGGACAGCAATCAGCCCCAGCATTTT.

This clonotype was counted at least ten times. This sequence joins TRBV2 and TRBJ2-7, with D perhaps being TRBD1 or TRBD2 (6 bases each). CDR3 length equals 17 residues. Germline CDR1 and CDR2: SNHLY and FYNNEI. Trimming cost V 5 bases and J 0 bases, with 20 bases left between them. The CDR3 here is CASSSGPQGMISYEQYF. The CDR3, as DNA: TGTGCCAGCAGTAGCGGGCCTCAGGGGATGATCTCCTACGAGCAGTACTTC.

This clonotype was detected ten times or more. The genes are TRBV20-1 and TRBJ1-5; unclear D gene. The CDR3 loop spans 18 amino acids. Germline V gene data show CDR1 as DFQATT and CDR2 as SNEGSKA (reference sequence). V was cut by 0 bases and J by 0 bases, with 18 bases left in between. The CDR3 sequence is CSARDVTVVTNSNQPQHF. DNA for the CDR3: TGCAGTGCTAGAGATGTTACGGTCGTTACAAATAGCAATCAGCCCCAGCATTTT.

A note on this clonotype: Just one base apart from a much larger clone, this may be a read error. This chain joins TRBV21-1 and TRBJ2-7. TRBV21-1 corresponds to a pseudogene. The CDR3 consists of 14 residues. The CDR3 DNA follows: TGTGCCAGCAGCAAAGTGCAGGGCACCTACGAGCAGTACTTC. Residues: CASSKVQGTYEQYF.